Listed below are T cell receptor beta chains from one sample, sequenced in a study of spatial heterogeneity in lung cancer. Each CDR3 protein is one row after TCRdb ran MiXCR on the 5' RACE reads. Among thousands of distinct CDR3 sequences listed, under 7.5% were seen once. The sequences come from lung tumor tissue, collected at surgery. The receptors originated from a male donor with early-stage non-small cell lung cancer. The CDR3 runs from the conserved cysteine through the conserved F or W. The order of the fields is V gene, clone size, J gene, D gene, CDR3 DNA, CDR3 protein. A D gene is named only where the DNA matches it firmly. Size is stated for part of the rows, as once, few or many counts, or as a class when the clone is expanded.

v_call: TRBV28; clone_size: .; j_call: TRBJ2-1; d_call: .; cdr3_nt: TGTGCCAGCAGTTTAGGGGGCCGCGGGCTAGCGACCTACAATGAGCAGTTCTTC; cdr3_aa: CASSLGGRGLATYNEQFF
v_call: TRBV11-2; clone_size: many; j_call: TRBJ1-3; d_call: .; cdr3_nt: TGTGCCAGCAGCTTATTAGGGACGGGCTCTGGAAACACCATATATTTT; cdr3_aa: CASSLLGTGSGNTIYF
v_call: TRBV7-9; clone_size: medium-sized; j_call: TRBJ2-3; d_call: .; cdr3_nt: TGTGCCAGCAGCTTAGGTGACAGCACAGATACGCAGTATTTT; cdr3_aa: CASSLGDSTDTQYF
v_call: TRBV7-2; clone_size: medium-sized; j_call: TRBJ1-3; d_call: .; cdr3_nt: TGTGCCAGCAGCTTAGGTTTCTTGGGAGGAAACACCATATATTTT; cdr3_aa: CASSLGFLGGNTIYF
v_call: TRBV30; clone_size: medium-sized; j_call: TRBJ2-3; d_call: TRBD2; cdr3_nt: TGTGCCTGGGGGACTAGCGGGAACACAGATACGCAGTATTTT; cdr3_aa: CAWGTSGNTDTQYF
v_call: TRBV5-4; clone_size: many; j_call: TRBJ2-5; d_call: .; cdr3_nt: TGTGCCAGCAGCTTGTTGGAGACCCAGTACTTC; cdr3_aa: CASSLLETQYF
v_call: TRBV4-1; clone_size: medium-sized; j_call: TRBJ2-3; d_call: TRBD2; cdr3_nt: TGCGCCAGCAGCCAAGAGACTAGCGGGAGAGGCACAGATACGCAGTATTTT; cdr3_aa: CASSQETSGRGTDTQYF
v_call: TRBV5-1; clone_size: many; j_call: TRBJ2-3; d_call: .; cdr3_nt: TGCGCCAGCCAAGCTTTACAGGGCACAGATACGCAGTATTTT; cdr3_aa: CASQALQGTDTQYF
v_call: TRBV4-1; clone_size: medium-sized; j_call: TRBJ1-2; d_call: .; cdr3_nt: TGCGCCAGCAGCCAAGATAGGTGGGGGGAGAGGTATGGCTACACCTTC; cdr3_aa: CASSQDRWGERYGYTF
v_call: TRBV13; clone_size: .; j_call: TRBJ2-7; d_call: TRBD1; cdr3_nt: TGTGCCAGCAGCTTAGAAGGGGACAGCTCCTACGAGCAGTACTTC; cdr3_aa: CASSLEGDSSYEQYF
v_call: TRBV20-1; clone_size: medium-sized; j_call: TRBJ1-2; d_call: .; cdr3_nt: TGCAGTGCTAGAGATTGGAGGTGGGGCTACACCTTC; cdr3_aa: CSARDWRWGYTF
v_call: TRBV6-2/TRBV6-3; clone_size: .; j_call: TRBJ2-3; d_call: .; cdr3_nt: TGTGCCAGCTTTCGGGGAGATACGCAGTATTTT; cdr3_aa: CASFRGDTQYF
v_call: TRBV20-1; clone_size: .; j_call: TRBJ1-5; d_call: TRBD1; cdr3_nt: TGCAGTGCTAGGCGACAGGGTGCCCAGCCCCAGCATTTT; cdr3_aa: CSARRQGAQPQHF
v_call: TRBV18; clone_size: medium-sized; j_call: TRBJ2-5; d_call: .; cdr3_nt: TGTGCCAGCTCACCGGGGCGGGAAGAGACCCAGTACTTC; cdr3_aa: CASSPGREETQYF
v_call: TRBV12-3/TRBV12-4; clone_size: many; j_call: TRBJ2-5; d_call: .; cdr3_nt: TGTGCCAGCAGTTTGGGATTCGGGACCCAAGAGACCCAGTACTTC; cdr3_aa: CASSLGFGTQETQYF
v_call: TRBV6-6; clone_size: medium-sized; j_call: TRBJ2-7; d_call: TRBD2; cdr3_nt: TGTGCCAGCAAAAATATAGCGGGAGTGTACGAGCAGTACTTC; cdr3_aa: CASKNIAGVYEQYF
v_call: TRBV7-9; clone_size: .; j_call: TRBJ1-2; d_call: .; cdr3_nt: TGTGCCAGCAGCTTTTCCTTACTGATACCCTATGGCTACACCTTC; cdr3_aa: CASSFSLLIPYGYTF
v_call: TRBV7-8; clone_size: many; j_call: TRBJ2-7; d_call: .; cdr3_nt: TGTGCCAGCGGCTTGGACGAGCAGTACTTC; cdr3_aa: CASGLDEQYF
v_call: TRBV18; clone_size: many; j_call: TRBJ2-2; d_call: .; cdr3_nt: TGTGCCACCCGCGGGGACTTCGCCGGGGAGCTGTTTTTT; cdr3_aa: CATRGDFAGELFF
v_call: TRBV11-2; clone_size: medium-sized; j_call: TRBJ2-1; d_call: .; cdr3_nt: TGTGCCAGCAGCCTCACGGTGACCGGCGCCTACAATGAGCAGTTCTTC; cdr3_aa: CASSLTVTGAYNEQFF
v_call: TRBV24-1; clone_size: few; j_call: TRBJ2-1; d_call: TRBD2; cdr3_nt: TGTGCCACCAGTGATTTTACCGGGACTAGCGGAATTAGCTCCTACAATGAGCAGTTCTTC; cdr3_aa: CATSDFTGTSGISSYNEQFF
v_call: TRBV6-1; clone_size: many; j_call: TRBJ1-5; d_call: .; cdr3_nt: TGTGCCAGCAGTGCAGACGGGGGCCGTCAGCCCCAGCATTTT; cdr3_aa: CASSADGGRQPQHF
v_call: TRBV7-2; clone_size: .; j_call: TRBJ2-7; d_call: TRBD1; cdr3_nt: TGTGCCAGCAGCTATTGGACAGGAGCGGCAGTCGAGCAGTACTTC; cdr3_aa: CASSYWTGAAVEQYF
v_call: TRBV10-1; clone_size: .; j_call: TRBJ2-7; d_call: TRBD1; cdr3_nt: TGCGCCAGCAGTCTTACAGGGGTGGACGAGCAGTACTTC; cdr3_aa: CASSLTGVDEQYF
v_call: TRBV6-2/TRBV6-3; clone_size: medium-sized; j_call: TRBJ2-5; d_call: TRBD1; cdr3_nt: TGTGCCAGCAGTTATGGGACAGGGAAAGAGACCCAGTACTTC; cdr3_aa: CASSYGTGKETQYF
v_call: TRBV20-1; clone_size: medium-sized; j_call: TRBJ2-7; d_call: TRBD2; cdr3_nt: TGCAGTGCCCGGGAGGACATAAGGGCCTACGAGCAGTACTTC; cdr3_aa: CSAREDIRAYEQYF
v_call: TRBV7-9; clone_size: many; j_call: TRBJ2-3; d_call: .; cdr3_nt: TGTGCCAGCAGCTCCAGCCGTGGGGGGATGAGCACAGATACGCAGTATTTT; cdr3_aa: CASSSSRGGMSTDTQYF
v_call: TRBV7-8; clone_size: many; j_call: TRBJ1-5; d_call: TRBD1; cdr3_nt: TGTGCCAGCAGCTTAAACACAGGGGACCTTCTGCCCCAGCATTTT; cdr3_aa: CASSLNTGDLLPQHF
v_call: TRBV7-8; clone_size: medium-sized; j_call: TRBJ2-1; d_call: .; cdr3_nt: TGTGCCAGCAGCCCCCCGGAAGTAGAGTTTTTTCAGTTCTTC; cdr3_aa: CASSPPEVEFFQFF
v_call: TRBV5-4; clone_size: few; j_call: TRBJ2-2; d_call: TRBD1; cdr3_nt: TGTGCCAGCAGCCGACAGGGGAGCGGGGAGCTGTTTTTT; cdr3_aa: CASSRQGSGELFF
v_call: TRBV7-9; clone_size: many; j_call: TRBJ2-1; d_call: TRBD2; cdr3_nt: TGTGCCAGCACCTCTGAGTGGGGACGATCGAGCGGGGGGGCCCGCAATGAGCAGTTCTTC; cdr3_aa: CASTSEWGRSSGGARNEQFF
v_call: TRBV3-2; clone_size: medium-sized; j_call: TRBJ2-3; d_call: .; cdr3_nt: TGTGCCAGCAGCCCAGGACTAGAGGGAGATACGCAGTATTTT; cdr3_aa: CASSPGLEGDTQYF
v_call: TRBV11-2; clone_size: many; j_call: TRBJ1-4; d_call: TRBD1; cdr3_nt: TGTGCCAGCAGCAACCGACAGGGGCGGAATGAAAAACTGTTTTTT; cdr3_aa: CASSNRQGRNEKLFF
v_call: TRBV6-1; clone_size: many; j_call: TRBJ1-6; d_call: .; cdr3_nt: TGTGCCAGCAATCCCAGGGAAACCGTGTATTCACCCCTCCACTTT; cdr3_aa: CASNPRETVYSPLHF
v_call: TRBV12-3/TRBV12-4; clone_size: many; j_call: TRBJ2-3; d_call: TRBD1; cdr3_nt: TGTGCCAGCAGTCCTAGGAGACCGGGACAGGGGGCTTCAATTCCCACAGATACGCAGTATTTT; cdr3_aa: CASSPRRPGQGASIPTDTQYF
v_call: TRBV9; clone_size: many; j_call: TRBJ2-3; d_call: TRBD2; cdr3_nt: TGTGCCAGCAGCCCCCGGACTAGTTTCCCAGATACGCAGTATTTT; cdr3_aa: CASSPRTSFPDTQYF